This record looks at one T cell receptor beta chain sequence and its context. The antigen is not known. The data are from a study of cytomegalovirus exposure and HLA in healthy donors. The CDR3 loop spans 19 amino acids. V lost 6 bases to trimming and J lost 2 bases; unmatched junction nucleotides: 14. CDR1 SGHRS and CDR2 YFSETQ come from the germline V gene. Findings and limits, study-wide: Across donors, most TCRs were seen rarely, yet some public ones were widespread.

The PCR employed 60 Vbeta primers together with 13 Jbeta primers. The data were produced by immunoSEQ multiplex PCR, yet TCRdb's version contains in-frame clones alone and is incomplete. Here the sample spans 140,000 to 150,000 clones, about 75% being singletons. The rearrangement links TRBV5-1 to TRBJ2-1, with 13 positions matching TRBD2. Sequenced input: PBMCs. This TCR came from a man in his sixties in good health and CMV-seronegative. The CDR3 nucleotides read TGCGCCAGCACCGTCGGGACTAGCGGGAAAGGGGCGCCCTACAATGAGCAGTTCTTC. Translation: CASTVGTSGKGAPYNEQFF.